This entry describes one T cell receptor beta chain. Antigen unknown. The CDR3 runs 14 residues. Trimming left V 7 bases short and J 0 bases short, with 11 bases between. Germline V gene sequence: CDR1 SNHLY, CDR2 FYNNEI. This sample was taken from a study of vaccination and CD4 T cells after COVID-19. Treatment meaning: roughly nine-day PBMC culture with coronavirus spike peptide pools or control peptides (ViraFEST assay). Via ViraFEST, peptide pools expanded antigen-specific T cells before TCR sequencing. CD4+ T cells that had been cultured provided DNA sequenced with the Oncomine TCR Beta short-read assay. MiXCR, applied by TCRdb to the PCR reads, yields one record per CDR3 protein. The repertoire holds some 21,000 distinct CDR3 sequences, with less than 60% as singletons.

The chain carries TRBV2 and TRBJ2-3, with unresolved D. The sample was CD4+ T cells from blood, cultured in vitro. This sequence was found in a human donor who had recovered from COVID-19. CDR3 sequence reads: CASNDVSSTDTQYF. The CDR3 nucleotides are TGTGCCAGCAATGACGTTTCTAGCACAGATACGCAGTATTTT.